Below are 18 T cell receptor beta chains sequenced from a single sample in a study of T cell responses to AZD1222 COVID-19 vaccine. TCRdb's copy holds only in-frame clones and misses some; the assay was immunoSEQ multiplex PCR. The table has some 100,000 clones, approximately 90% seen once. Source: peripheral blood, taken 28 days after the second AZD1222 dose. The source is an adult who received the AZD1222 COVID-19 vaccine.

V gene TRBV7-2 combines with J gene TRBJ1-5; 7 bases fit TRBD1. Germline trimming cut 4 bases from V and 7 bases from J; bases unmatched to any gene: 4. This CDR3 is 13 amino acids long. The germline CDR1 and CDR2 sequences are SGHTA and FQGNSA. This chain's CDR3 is CASSSDRDQPQHF. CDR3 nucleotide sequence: TGTGCCAGCAGCTCTGACAGGGACCAGCCCCAGCATTTT.

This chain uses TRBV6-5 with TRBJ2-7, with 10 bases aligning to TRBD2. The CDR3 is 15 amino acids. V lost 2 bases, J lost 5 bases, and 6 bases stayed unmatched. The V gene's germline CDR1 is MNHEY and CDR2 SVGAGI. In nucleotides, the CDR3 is TGTGCCAGCAGTTACGCCGCTAGCGGGGGCCACGAGCAGTACTTC. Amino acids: CASSYAASGGHEQYF.

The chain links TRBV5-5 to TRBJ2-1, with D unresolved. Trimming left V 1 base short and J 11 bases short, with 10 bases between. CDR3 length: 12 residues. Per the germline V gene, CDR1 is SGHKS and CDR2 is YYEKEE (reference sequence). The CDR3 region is CASSLSSEKQFF. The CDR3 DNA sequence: TGTGCCAGCAGCTTGAGTTCCGAAAAGCAGTTCTTC.

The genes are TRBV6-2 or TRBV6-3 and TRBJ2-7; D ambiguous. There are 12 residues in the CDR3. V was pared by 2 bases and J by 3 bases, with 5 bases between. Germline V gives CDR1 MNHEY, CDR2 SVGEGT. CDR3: CASSYKGYEQYF. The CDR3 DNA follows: TGTGCCAGCAGTTACAAGGGCTACGAGCAGTACTTC.

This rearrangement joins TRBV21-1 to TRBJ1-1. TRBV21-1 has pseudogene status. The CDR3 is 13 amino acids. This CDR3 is CASSKSPNTEAFF. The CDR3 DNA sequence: TGTGCCAGCAGCAAGAGCCCGAACACTGAAGCTTTCTTT.

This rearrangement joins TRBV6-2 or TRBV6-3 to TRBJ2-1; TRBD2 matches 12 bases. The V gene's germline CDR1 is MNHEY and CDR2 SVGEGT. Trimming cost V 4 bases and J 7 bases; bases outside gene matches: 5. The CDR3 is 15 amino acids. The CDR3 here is CASSSSGRAGNEQFF. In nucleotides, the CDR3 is TGTGCCAGCAGTTCTAGCGGGAGGGCTGGTAATGAGCAGTTCTTC.

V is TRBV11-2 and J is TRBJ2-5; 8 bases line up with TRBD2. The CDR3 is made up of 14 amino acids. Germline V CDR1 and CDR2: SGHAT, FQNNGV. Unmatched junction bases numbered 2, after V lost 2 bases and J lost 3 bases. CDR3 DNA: TGTGCCAGCAGCTTAAGCGGGAGTGAAGAGACCCAGTACTTC. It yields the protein CASSLSGSEETQYF. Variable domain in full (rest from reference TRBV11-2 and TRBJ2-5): EAGVAQSPRYKIIEKRQSVAFWCNPISGHATLYWYQQILGQGPKLLIQFQNNGVVDDSQLPKDRFSAERLKGVDSTLKIQPAKLEDSAVYLCASSLSGSEETQYFGPGTRLLVL.

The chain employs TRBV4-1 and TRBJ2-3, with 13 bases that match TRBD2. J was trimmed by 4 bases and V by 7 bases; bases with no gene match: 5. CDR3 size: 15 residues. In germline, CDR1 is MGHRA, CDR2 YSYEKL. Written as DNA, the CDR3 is TGCGCCAGCACCCGGACTAGCGGGGGCCCAGATACGCAGTATTTT. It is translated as CASTRTSGGPDTQYF.

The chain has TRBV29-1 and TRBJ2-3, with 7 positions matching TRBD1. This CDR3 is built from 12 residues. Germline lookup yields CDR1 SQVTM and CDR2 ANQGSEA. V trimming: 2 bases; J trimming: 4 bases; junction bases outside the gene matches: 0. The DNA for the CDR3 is TGCAGCGTTGAACAGGGGGCAGATACGCAGTATTTT. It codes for CSVEQGADTQYF.

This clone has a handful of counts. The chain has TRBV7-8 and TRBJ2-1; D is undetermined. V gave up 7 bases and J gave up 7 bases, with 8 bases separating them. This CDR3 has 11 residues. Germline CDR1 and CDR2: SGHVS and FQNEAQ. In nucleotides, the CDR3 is TGTGCCAGCAAGCTCTGGAATGAGCAGTTCTTC. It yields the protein CASKLWNEQFF.

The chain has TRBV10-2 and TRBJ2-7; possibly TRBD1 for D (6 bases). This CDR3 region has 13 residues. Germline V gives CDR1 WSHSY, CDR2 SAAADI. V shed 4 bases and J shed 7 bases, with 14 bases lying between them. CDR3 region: CASSGTGPREQYF. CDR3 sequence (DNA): TGCGCCAGCAGTGGCACAGGGCCGAGGGAGCAGTACTTC.

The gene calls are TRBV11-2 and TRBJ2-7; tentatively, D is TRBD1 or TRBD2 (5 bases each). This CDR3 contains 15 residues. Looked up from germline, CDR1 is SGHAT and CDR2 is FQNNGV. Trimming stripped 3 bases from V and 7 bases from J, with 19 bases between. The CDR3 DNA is TGTGCCAGCAGCTTGGGGACGGGTCTCTCGGTGGAGCAGTACTTC. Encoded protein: CASSLGTGLSVEQYF.

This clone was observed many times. The CDR3, as DNA: TGTGCCACCAGCAGGGAGGCCCCGATACAGGTGGTCAACATTCAGTACTTC. It encodes CATSREAPIQVVNIQYF. The chain is built from TRBV15 and TRBJ2-4; D tentatively reads TRBD1 or TRBD2 (5 bases each). Germline assignment: CDR1 LNHNV and CDR2 YYDKDF (reference sequence). V shed 3 bases and J shed 7 bases, with 22 bases lying between them. The length of the CDR3 is 17 residues.

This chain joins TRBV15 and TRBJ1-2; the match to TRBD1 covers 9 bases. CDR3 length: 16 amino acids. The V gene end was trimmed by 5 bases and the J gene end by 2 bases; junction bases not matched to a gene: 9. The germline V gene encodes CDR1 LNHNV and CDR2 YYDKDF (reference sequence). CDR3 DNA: TGTGCCACCAGCGAAGACAGGGGGTATTCGAACTATGGCTACACCTTC. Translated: CATSEDRGYSNYGYTF.

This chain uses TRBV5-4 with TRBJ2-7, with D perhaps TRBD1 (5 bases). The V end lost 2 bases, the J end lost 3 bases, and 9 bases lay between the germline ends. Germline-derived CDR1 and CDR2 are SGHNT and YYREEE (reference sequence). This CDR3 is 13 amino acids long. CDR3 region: CASSLQADYEQYF. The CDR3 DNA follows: TGTGCCAGCAGCTTACAGGCGGACTACGAGCAGTACTTC.

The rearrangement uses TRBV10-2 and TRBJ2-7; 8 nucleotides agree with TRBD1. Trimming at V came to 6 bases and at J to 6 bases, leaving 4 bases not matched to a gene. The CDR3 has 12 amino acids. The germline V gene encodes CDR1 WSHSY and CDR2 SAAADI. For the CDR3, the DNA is TGCGCCAGCAGGACGACAGGGGCCGAGCAGTACTTC. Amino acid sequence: CASRTTGAEQYF.

The CDR3 coding sequence is TGTGCCAGCAGTTACTCAGGGGCGCGGTCTGACGAGCAGTACTTC. This translates into CASSYSGARSDEQYF. This chain joins TRBV6-5 and TRBJ2-7, with D possibly TRBD1 on 5 matching bases. The V end was cut by 0 bases, the J end by 5 bases, with 14 bases between. Germline loops: CDR1 MNHEY, CDR2 SVGAGI. This CDR3 is 15 amino acids long.

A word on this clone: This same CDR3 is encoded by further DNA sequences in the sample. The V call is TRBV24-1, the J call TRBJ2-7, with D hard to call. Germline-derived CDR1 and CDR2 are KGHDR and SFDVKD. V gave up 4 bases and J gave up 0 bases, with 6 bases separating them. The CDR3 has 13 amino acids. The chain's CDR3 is CATSDSSSYEQYF. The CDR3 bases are TGTGCCACCAGTGACTCCAGCTCCTACGAGCAGTACTTC.